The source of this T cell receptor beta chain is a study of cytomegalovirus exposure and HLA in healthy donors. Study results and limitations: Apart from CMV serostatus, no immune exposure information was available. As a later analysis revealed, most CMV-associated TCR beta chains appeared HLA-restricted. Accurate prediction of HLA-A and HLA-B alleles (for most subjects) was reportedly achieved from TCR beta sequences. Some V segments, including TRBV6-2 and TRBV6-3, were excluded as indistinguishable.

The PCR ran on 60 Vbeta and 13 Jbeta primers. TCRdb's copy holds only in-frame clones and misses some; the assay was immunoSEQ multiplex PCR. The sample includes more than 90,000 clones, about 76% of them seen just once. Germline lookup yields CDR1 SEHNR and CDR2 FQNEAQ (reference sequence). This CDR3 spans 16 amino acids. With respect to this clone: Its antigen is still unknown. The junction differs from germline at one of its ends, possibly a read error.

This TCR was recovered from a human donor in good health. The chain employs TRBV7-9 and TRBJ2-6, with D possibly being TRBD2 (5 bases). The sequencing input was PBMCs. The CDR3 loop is CSSSLDWGAGANVLTF. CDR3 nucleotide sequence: TGTTCCAGCAGCTTGGATTGGGGAGCTGGGGCCAACGTCCTGACTTTC.